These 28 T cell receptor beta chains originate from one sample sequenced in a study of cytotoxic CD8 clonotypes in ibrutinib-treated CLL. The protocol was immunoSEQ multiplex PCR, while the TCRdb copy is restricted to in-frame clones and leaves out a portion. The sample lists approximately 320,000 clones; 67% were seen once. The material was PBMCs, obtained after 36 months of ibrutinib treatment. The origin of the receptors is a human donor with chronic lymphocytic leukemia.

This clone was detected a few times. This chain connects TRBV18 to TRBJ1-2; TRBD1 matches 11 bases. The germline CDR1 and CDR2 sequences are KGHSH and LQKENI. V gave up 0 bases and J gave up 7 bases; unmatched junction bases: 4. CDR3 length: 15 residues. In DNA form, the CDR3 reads TGTGCCAGCTCACCACCGGGACAGGGGGTCACTGGCTACACCTTC. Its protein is CASSPPGQGVTGYTF.

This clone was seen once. CDR3 sequence (DNA): TGTGCCAGCAGTGAATGGGGACTAGCGGGGGAGAAGTGGGAGACCCAGTACTTC. Protein sequence: CASSEWGLAGEKWETQYF. This chain uses TRBV25-1 with TRBJ2-5; 14 nucleotides align to TRBD2. Germline V gives CDR1 MGHDK, CDR2 SYGVNS. The CDR3 has 18 residues. With 1 base clipped from V and 5 bases from J, the junction kept 9 bases outside the gene matches.

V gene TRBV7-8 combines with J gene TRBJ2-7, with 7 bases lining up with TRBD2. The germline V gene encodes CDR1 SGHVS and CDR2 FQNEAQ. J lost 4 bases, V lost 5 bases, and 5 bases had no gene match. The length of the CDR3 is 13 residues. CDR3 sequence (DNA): TGTGCCAGCAGCACTCTCGGGGGGTACGAGCAGTACTTC. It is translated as CASSTLGGYEQYF. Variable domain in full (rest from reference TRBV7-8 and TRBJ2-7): GAGVSQSPRYKVAKRGQDVALRCDPISGHVSLFWYQQALGQGPEFLTYFQNEAQLDKSGLPSDRFFAERPEGSVSTLKIQRTQQEDSAVYLCASSTLGGYEQYFGPGTRLTVT.

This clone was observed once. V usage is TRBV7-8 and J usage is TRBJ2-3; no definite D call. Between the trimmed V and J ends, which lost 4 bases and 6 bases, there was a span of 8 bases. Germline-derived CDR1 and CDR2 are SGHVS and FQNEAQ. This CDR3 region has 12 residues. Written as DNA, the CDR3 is TGTGCCAGCAGCTCCCCACGGGATACGCAGTATTTT. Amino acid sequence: CASSSPRDTQYF.

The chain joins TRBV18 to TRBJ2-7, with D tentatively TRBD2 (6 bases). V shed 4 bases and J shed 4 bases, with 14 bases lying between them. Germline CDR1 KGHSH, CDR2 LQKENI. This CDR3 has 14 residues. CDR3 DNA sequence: TGTGCCAGCTCACAACCGGGGGAATTGTACGAGCAGTACTTC. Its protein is CASSQPGELYEQYF.

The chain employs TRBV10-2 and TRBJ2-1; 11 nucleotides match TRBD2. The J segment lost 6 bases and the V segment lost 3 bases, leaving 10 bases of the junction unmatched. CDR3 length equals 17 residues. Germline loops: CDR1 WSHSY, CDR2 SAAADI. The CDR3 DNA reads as TGCGCCAGCAGTGATACGGGACGCACTAGCGGGGGCAATGAGCAGTTCTTC. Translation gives CASSDTGRTSGGNEQFF.

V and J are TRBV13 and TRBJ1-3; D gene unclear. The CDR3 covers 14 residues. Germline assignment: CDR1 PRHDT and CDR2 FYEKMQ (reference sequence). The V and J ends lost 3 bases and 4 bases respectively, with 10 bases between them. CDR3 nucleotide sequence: TGTGCCAGCAGCTTCGGACTGCCCGGAAACACCATATATTTT. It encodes CASSFGLPGNTIYF.

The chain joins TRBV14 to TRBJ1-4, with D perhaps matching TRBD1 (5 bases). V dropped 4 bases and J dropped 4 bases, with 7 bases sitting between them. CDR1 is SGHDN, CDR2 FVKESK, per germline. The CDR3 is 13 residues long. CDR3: CASSRQYNEKLFF. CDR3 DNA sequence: TGTGCCAGCAGCCGACAGTATAATGAAAAACTGTTTTTT.

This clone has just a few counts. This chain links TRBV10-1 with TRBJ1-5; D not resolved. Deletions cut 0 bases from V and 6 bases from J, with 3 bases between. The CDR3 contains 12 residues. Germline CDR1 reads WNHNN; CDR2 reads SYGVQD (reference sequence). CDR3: CASSESSQPQHF. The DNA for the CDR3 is TGCGCCAGCAGTGAGTCGAGTCAGCCCCAGCATTTT.

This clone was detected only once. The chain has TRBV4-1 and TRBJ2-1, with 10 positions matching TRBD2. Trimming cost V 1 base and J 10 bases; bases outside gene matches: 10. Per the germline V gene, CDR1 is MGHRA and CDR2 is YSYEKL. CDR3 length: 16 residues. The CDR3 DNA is TGCGCCAGCAGCCAAGGCTGGGTAGCGGGGGGCGAAGAGCAGTTCTTC. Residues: CASSQGWVAGGEEQFF.

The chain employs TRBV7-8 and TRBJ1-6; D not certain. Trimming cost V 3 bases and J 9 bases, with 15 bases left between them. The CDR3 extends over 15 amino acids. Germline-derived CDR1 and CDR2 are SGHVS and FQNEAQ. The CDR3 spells CASSLPDGWGSPLHF. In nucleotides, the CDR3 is TGTGCCAGCAGCTTGCCGGACGGGTGGGGTTCACCCCTCCACTTT.

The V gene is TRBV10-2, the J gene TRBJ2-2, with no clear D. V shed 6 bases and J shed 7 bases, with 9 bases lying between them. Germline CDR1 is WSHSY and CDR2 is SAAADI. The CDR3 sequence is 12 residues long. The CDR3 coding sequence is TGCGCCAGCAGCGAACCCTTCGGGGAGCTGTTTTTT. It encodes CASSEPFGELFF.

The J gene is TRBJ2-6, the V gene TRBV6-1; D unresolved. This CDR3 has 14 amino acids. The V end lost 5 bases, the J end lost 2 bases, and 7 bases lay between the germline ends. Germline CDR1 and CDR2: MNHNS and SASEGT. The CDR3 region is CASSPVAGANVLTF. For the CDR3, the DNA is TGTGCCAGCAGTCCCGTTGCTGGGGCCAACGTCCTGACTTTC.

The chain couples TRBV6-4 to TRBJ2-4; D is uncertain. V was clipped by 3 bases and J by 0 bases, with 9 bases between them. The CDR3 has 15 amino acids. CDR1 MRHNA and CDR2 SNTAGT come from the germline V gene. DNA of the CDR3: TGTGCCAGCAGTGAGGCCTCACTAGCCAAAAACATTCAGTACTTC. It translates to CASSEASLAKNIQYF.

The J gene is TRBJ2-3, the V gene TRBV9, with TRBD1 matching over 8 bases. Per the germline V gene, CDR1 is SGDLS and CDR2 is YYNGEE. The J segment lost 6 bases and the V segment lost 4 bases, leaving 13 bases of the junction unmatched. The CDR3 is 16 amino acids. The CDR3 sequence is CASSPVGQGAMDTQYF. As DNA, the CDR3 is TGTGCCAGCAGCCCCGTGGGCCAGGGGGCAATGGATACGCAGTATTTT.

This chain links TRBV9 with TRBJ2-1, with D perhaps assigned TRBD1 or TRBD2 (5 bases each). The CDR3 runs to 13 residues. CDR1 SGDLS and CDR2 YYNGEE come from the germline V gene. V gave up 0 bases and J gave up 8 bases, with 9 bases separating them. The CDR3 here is CASSVVGRDEQFF. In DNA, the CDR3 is TGTGCCAGCAGCGTAGTGGGACGAGATGAGCAGTTCTTC.

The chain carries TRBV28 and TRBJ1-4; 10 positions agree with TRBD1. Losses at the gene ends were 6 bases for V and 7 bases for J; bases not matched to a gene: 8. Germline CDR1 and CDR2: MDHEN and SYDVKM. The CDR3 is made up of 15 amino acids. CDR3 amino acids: CASSPWDRGGEKLFF. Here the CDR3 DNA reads TGTGCCAGCAGCCCCTGGGACAGGGGAGGTGAAAAACTGTTTTTT.

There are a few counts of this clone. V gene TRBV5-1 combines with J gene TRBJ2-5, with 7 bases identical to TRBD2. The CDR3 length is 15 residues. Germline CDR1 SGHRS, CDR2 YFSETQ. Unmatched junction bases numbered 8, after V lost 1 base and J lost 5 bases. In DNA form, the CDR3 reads TGCGCCAGCAGCTTGTTGGCTAGCGGTCAGGAGACCCAGTACTTC. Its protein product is CASSLLASGQETQYF.

The CDR3 coding sequence is TGTGCCAGCAGCTTAGGTAGATTGACTAGCGGGACTACCTACGAGCAGTACTTC. Translation gives CASSLGRLTSGTTYEQYF. The chain employs TRBV7-9 and TRBJ2-7; 11 nucleotides match TRBD2. Germline V gene lookup returns CDR1 SEHNR and CDR2 FQNEAQ (reference sequence). The CDR3 loop spans 18 amino acids. V lost 1 base and J lost 2; bases outside the gene matches: 10.

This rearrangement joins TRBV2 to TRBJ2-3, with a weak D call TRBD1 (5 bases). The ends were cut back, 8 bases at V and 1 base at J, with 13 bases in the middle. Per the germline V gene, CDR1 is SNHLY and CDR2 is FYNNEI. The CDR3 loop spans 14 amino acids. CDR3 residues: CASPGLRGTDTQYF. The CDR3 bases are TGTGCCAGCCCCGGGCTCAGGGGCACAGATACGCAGTATTTT.

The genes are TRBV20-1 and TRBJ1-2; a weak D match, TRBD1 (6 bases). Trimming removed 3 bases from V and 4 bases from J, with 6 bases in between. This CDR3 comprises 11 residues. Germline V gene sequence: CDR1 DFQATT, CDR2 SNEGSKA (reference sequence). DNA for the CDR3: TGCAGTGCTAGGGACAGCTATGGCTACACCTTC. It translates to CSARDSYGYTF.

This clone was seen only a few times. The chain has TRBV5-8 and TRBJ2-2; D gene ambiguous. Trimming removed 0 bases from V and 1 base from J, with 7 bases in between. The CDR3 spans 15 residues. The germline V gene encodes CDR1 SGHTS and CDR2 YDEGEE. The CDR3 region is CASSLVKGNTGELFF. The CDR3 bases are TGTGCCAGCAGCTTGGTCAAGGGGAACACCGGGGAGCTGTTTTTT.

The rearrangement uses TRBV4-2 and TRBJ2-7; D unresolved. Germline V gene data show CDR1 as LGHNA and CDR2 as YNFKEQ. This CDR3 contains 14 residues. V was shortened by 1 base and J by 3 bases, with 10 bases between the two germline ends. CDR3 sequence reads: CASSQVSGVYEQYF. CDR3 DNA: TGTGCCAGCAGCCAAGTTTCTGGGGTCTACGAGCAGTACTTC.

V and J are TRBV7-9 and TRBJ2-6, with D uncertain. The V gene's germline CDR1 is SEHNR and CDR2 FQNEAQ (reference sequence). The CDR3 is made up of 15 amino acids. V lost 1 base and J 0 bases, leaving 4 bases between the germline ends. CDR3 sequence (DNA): TGTGCCAGCAGCTTAGGCAGCTCTGGGGCCAACGTCCTGACTTTC. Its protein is CASSLGSSGANVLTF.

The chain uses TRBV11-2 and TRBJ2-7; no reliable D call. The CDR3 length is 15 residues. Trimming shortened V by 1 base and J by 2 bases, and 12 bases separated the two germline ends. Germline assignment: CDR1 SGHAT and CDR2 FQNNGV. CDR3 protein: CASSLVLQQAYEQYF. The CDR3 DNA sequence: TGTGCCAGCAGCTTAGTCCTTCAGCAGGCCTACGAGCAGTACTTC. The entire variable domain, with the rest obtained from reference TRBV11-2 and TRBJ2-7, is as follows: EAGVAQSPRYKIIEKRQSVAFWCNPISGHATLYWYQQILGQGPKLLIQFQNNGVVDDSQLPKDRFSAERLKGVDSTLKIQPAKLEDSAVYLCASSLVLQQAYEQYFGPGTRLTVT.

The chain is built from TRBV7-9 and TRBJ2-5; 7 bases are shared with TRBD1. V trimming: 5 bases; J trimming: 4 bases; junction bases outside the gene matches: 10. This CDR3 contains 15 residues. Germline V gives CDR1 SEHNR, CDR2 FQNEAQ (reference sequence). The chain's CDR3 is CASSRIRGMGETQYF. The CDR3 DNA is TGTGCCAGCAGCCGTATCAGGGGGATGGGAGAGACCCAGTACTTC.

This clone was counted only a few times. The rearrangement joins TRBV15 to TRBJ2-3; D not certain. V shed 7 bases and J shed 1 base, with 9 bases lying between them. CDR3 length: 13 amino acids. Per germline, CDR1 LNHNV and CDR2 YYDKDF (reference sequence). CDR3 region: CATNAVGTDTQYF. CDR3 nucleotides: TGTGCCACCAATGCAGTAGGCACAGATACGCAGTATTTT.

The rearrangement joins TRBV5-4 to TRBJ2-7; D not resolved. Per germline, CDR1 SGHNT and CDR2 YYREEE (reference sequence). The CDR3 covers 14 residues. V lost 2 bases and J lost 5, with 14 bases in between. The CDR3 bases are TGTGCCAGCAGCTTACACGCCGGATCCGACGAGCAGTACTTC. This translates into CASSLHAGSDEQYF.